The clone carrying this TCR beta chain was seen more than once but under ten times. Antigen specificity is unknown. V was clipped by 2 bases and J by 3 bases, with 11 bases between them. Germline assignment: CDR1 MNHNY and CDR2 SVGAGI (reference sequence). The CDR3 is made up of 15 amino acids. The data originate from a study of beta chain features in type 1 diabetes. Broader study findings: Junctions at VDJ sites from type 1 diabetes patients had fewer insertions and more deletions. Type 1 diabetes patients showed a moderate but significant shortening of TCRB CDR3s in all four CD4+ subsets. Healthy donors had naive, central memory and Treg TCRB repertoires that appeared less similar than those seen among patients.

The entirety of the isolated RNA underwent reverse transcription, so expressed TCRB transcripts were sequenced. Libraries were prepared by immunoSEQ multiplex PCR; TCRdb keeps only in-frame clonotypes and omits some of them. The sample records around 97,000 clones, 25% to 35% being singletons. The receptor comes from a woman aged 18-30 years with type 1 diabetes. The chain couples TRBV6-6 to TRBJ1-5; D is unclear. The sample taken for sequencing was central memory CD4+ T cells from blood. In DNA form, the CDR3 reads TGTGCCAGCAGTTACCTCAGCCAGGCCAATCAGCCCCAGCATTTT. Translating gives CASSYLSQANQPQHF.